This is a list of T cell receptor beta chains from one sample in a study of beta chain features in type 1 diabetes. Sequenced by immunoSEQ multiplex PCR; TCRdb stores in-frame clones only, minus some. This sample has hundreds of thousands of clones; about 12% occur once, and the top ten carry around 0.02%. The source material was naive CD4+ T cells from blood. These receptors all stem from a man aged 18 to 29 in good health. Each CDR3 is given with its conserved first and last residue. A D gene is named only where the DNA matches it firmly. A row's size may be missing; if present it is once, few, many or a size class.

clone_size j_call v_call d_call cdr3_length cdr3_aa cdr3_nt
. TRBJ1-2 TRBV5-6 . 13 CASSLGVGRGYTF TGTGCCAGCAGCTTGGGCGTCGGTAGAGGCTACACCTTC
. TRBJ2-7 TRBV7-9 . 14 CASSLTGSIHEQYF TGTGCCAGCAGTCTAACAGGGTCCATCCACGAGCAGTACTTC
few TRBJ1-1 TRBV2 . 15 CASSREAFMNTEAFF TGTGCCAGCAGCCGGGAGGCATTCATGAACACTGAAGCTTTCTTT
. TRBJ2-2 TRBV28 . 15 CASSSGTLNTGELFF TGTGCCAGCAGTTCCGGGACTCTTAACACCGGGGAGCTGTTTTTT
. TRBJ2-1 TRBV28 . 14 CASSRWLAHNEQFF TGTGCCAGCAGTCGGTGGCTAGCGCACAATGAGCAGTTCTTC
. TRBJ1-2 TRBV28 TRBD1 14 CASSSPTGFDGYTF TGTGCCAGCAGTTCCCCGACAGGGTTCGATGGCTACACCTTC
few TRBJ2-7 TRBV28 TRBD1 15 CASSTPGQGPYEQYF TGTGCCAGCAGTACCCCCGGACAGGGCCCCTACGAGCAGTACTTC
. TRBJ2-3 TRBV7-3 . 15 CASSTQAGSTDTQYF TGTGCCAGCAGCACACAAGCGGGTAGCACAGATACGCAGTATTTT
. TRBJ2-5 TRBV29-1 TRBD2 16 CSVEFLLAGLQETQYF TGCAGCGTTGAATTTTTACTAGCGGGCCTTCAAGAGACCCAGTACTTC
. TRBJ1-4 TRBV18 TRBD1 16 CASSGTGGGRHEKLFF TGTGCCAGCTCCGGGACAGGGGGAGGCCGACATGAAAAACTGTTTTTT
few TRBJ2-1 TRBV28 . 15 CASSSSSPRWNEQFF TGTGCCAGCAGTTCTTCTAGCCCCCGGTGGAATGAGCAGTTCTTC
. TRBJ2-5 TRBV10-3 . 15 CAISESLASQETQYF TGTGCCATCAGTGAGTCTCTAGCGAGCCAAGAGACCCAGTACTTC
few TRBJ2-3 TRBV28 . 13 CASRVRVLDTQYF TGTGCCAGCAGAGTTCGGGTTCTGGATACGCAGTATTTT
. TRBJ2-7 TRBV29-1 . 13 CSVRSSGSYEQYF TGCAGCGTCCGTAGTAGCGGATCCTACGAGCAGTACTTC
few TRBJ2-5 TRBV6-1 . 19 CASSEVLWGGGLGQETQYF TGTGCCAGCAGTGAAGTTTTATGGGGTGGAGGTTTGGGTCAAGAGACCCAGTACTTC
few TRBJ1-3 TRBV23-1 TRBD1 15 CASSDSTGVGNTIYF TGCGCCAGCAGTGATTCGACAGGGGTTGGAAACACCATATATTTT
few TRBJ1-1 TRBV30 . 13 CAWSVLGGTEAFF TGTGCCTGGAGTGTATTAGGGGGCACTGAAGCTTTCTTT
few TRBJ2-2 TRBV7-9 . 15 CAIPSVEGGPGELFF TGTGCCATTCCTAGCGTGGAAGGTGGGCCCGGGGAGCTGTTTTTT
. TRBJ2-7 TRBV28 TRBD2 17 CASSARLAGNSESREYF TGTGCCAGCAGTGCCCGACTAGCGGGGAACTCCGAATCGCGAGAGTACTTC
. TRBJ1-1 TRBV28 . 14 CASSPGGRNTEAFF TGTGCCAGCAGCCCTGGAGGTAGGAACACTGAAGCTTTCTTT
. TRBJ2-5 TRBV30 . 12 CAWSIYQETQYF TGTGCCTGGAGTATATATCAAGAGACCCAGTACTTC
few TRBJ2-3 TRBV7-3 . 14 CASSLTGGTDTQYF TGTGCCAGCAGCTTAACAGGGGGAACAGATACGCAGTATTTT
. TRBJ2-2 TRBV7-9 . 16 CASTSRGRERTGELFF TGTGCCAGCACCTCACGGGGGCGGGAGAGGACCGGGGAGCTGTTTTTT
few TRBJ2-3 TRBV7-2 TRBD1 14 CASPQGAGTDTQYF TGTGCCAGCCCACAGGGGGCTGGCACAGATACGCAGTATTTT
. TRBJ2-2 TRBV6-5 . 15 CASTRRLTDTGELFF TGTGCCAGCACTAGGAGACTAACAGACACCGGGGAGCTGTTTTTT
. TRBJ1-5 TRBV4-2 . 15 CASSQELAGNQPQHF TGTGCCAGCAGCCAAGAACTAGCGGGCAATCAGCCCCAGCATTTT
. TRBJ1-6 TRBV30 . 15 CAWSVRELYNSPLHF TGTGCCTGGAGTGTCAGGGAACTGTATAATTCACCCCTCCACTTT
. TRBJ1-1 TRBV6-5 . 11 CASSYQSKAFF TGTGCCAGCAGTTACCAATCTAAAGCTTTCTTT
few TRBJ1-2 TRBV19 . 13 CASRRGAPDGYTF TGTGCCAGTAGGCGCGGGGCGCCCGATGGCTACACCTTC
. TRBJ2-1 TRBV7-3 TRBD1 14 CASSTGTGSWEQFF TGTGCCAGCAGCACCGGGACAGGGAGCTGGGAGCAGTTCTTC
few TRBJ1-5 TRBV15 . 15 CATSQDTVGNQPQHF TGTGCCACCAGCCAGGACACGGTGGGCAATCAGCCCCAGCATTTT
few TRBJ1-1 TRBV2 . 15 CASSENGQLNTEAFF TGTGCCAGCAGTGAAAATGGCCAGTTGAACACTGAAGCTTTCTTT
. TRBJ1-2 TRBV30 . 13 CAWSPYRVDGYTF TGTGCCTGGAGTCCCTACAGGGTAGACGGCTACACCTTC
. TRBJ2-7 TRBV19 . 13 CASSSQVSYEQYF TGTGCCAGTAGTTCACAGGTTTCCTACGAGCAGTACTTC
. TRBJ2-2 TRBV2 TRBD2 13 CAARIAGTGELFF TGTGCCGCACGGATAGCGGGCACCGGGGAGCTGTTTTTT
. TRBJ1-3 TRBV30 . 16 CAWSPTRRSSGNTIYF TGTGCCTGGAGTCCGACACGTAGAAGCTCTGGAAACACCATATATTTT
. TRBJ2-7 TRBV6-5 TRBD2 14 CASTDGGVPHEQYF TGTGCCAGCACGGATGGGGGGGTTCCCCACGAGCAGTACTTC